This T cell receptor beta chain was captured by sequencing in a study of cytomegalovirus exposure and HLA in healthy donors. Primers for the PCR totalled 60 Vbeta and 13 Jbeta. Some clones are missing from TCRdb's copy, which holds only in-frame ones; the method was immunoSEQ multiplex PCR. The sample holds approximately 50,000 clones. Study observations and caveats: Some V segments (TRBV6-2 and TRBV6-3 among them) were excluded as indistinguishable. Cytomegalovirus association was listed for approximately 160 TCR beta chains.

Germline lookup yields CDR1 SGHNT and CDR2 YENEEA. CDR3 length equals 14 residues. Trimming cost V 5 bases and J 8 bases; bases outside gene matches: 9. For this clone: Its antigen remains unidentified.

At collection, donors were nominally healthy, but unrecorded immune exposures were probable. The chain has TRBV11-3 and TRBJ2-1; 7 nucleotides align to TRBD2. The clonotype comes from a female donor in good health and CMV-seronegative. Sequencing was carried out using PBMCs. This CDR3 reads CASSVGLVDHEQFF. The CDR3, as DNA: TGTGCCAGCAGCGTCGGACTAGTGGACCATGAGCAGTTCTTC.